This T cell receptor beta chain was captured in a study of blood T cell repertoires in COVID-19. J was trimmed by 2 bases and V by 7 bases; bases with no gene match: 8. CDR3 length equals 15 residues. CDR1 and CDR2 (germline): MGHDK, SYGVNS. Some clones are missing from TCRdb's copy, which holds only in-frame ones; the method was immunoSEQ multiplex PCR. The table has 95,000 to 150,000 clones, more than 75% seen once. The receptor comes from a woman between 65 and 79 years old with acute or convalescent COVID-19. This chain uses TRBV25-1 with TRBJ2-5; 9 nucleotides line up with TRBD1. The sample was peripheral blood. The CDR3 spells CASINTGGVQETQYF. The DNA for the CDR3 is TGTGCCAGCATAAACACAGGGGGCGTACAAGAGACCCAGTACTTC. Together with reference TRBV25-1 and TRBJ2-5, the CDR3 gives the full variable domain: EADIYQTPRYLVIGTGKKITLECSQTMGHDKMYWYQQDPGMELHLIHYSYGVNSTEKGDLSSESTVSRIRTEHFPLTLESARPSHTSQYLCASINTGGVQETQYFGPGTRLLVL.